This T cell receptor (beta chain) appears in the sequencing data of a study of blood T cell repertoires in COVID-19. In the study overall: Acute and convalescent COVID-19 specimens originated in the United States, Italy and Spain. PBMCs, B-cell-depleted T cells, or T cells were the source of the cDNA or gDNA that made up the material.

The CDR3 covers 17 residues. In the original processing: Reference gene primer amplification yielded estimated nucleated cell counts. Generated by immunoSEQ multiplex PCR, the TCRdb table keeps only in-frame clones and is missing some. V and J calls and clone size come straight from that table; D and trimming were deduced from the DNA. The sample holds over 200,000 clones; about 87% are singletons and the top ten take approximately 3.8%. The receptor was isolated from a man between 60 and 75 years old who had recovered from COVID-19. Sequencing was carried out using peripheral blood. This chain joins TRBV21-1 and TRBJ1-4; no DNA check was done on the table's D call, TRBD1. TRBV21-1 counts as a pseudogene. The CDR3 is CASSRQNLRVTNEKLFF. The CDR3 DNA follows: TGTGCCAGCAGCAGGCAGAATCTCAGGGTAACTAATGAAAAACTGTTTTTT.